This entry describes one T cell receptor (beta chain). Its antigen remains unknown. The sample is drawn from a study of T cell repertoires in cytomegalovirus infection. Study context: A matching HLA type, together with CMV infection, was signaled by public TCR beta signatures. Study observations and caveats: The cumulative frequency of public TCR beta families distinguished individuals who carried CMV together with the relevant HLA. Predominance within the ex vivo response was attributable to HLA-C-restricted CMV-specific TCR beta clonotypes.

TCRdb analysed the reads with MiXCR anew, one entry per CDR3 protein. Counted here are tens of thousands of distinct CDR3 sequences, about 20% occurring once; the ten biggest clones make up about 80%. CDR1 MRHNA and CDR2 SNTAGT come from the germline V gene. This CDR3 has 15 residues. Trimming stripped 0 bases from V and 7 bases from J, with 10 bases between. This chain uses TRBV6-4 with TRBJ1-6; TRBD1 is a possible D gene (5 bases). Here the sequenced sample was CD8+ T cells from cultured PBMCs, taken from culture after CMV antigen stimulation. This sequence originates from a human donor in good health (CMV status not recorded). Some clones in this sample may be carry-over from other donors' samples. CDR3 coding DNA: TGTGCCAGCAGTGACTCAGCAGGGAACAATTCACCCCTCCACTTT. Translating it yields CASSDSAGNNSPLHF.